This T cell receptor (beta chain) is drawn from a study of cytotoxic CD8 clonotypes in ibrutinib-treated CLL. Study as a whole: By median roughly 69 months, roughly twelve had progressed and approximately 15 stayed remitted; responses had been 2 complete and around 25 partial. Sequenced samples delivered averages of 255,043 productive templates and 90,000 or so productive rearrangements.

The source of roughly 2.1 micrograms of genomic DNA for TCR beta libraries was cryopreserved PBMCs. Trimming at V came to 7 bases and at J to 5 bases, leaving 3 bases not matched to a gene. Germline V gene lookup returns CDR1 MNHEY and CDR2 SVGAGI. This CDR3 is 12 amino acids long. Target depth was 1 in 200,000 to 1 in 1 million T cells, about 10x per clonotype. Data came from immunoSEQ multiplex PCR; TCRdb stores just in-frame clones and leaves some out. The sample consists of approximately 50,000 clones, about 65% of them appearing once. This sequence joins TRBV6-5 and TRBJ2-3, with TRBD1 identical over 7 bases. The input for sequencing was PBMCs, taken after 12 months of ibrutinib treatment. The clonotype comes from a human donor with chronic lymphocytic leukemia. CDR3 region: CASTAGGDTQYF. The CDR3 DNA follows: TGTGCCAGCACCGCAGGGGGAGATACGCAGTATTTT.